A single sample gave rise to the 19 T cell receptor beta chains below, sequenced in a study of blood T cell repertoires in COVID-19. Data came from immunoSEQ multiplex PCR; TCRdb stores just in-frame clones and leaves some out. In the table there are roughly 500,000 clones, roughly 87% of which are singletons. Material for sequencing was peripheral blood. The origin of the receptors is a young man with COVID-19, enrolled during active disease.

A few counts support this clone. V gene TRBV10-2 combines with J gene TRBJ2-7, with 10 bases identical to TRBD2. CDR1 WSHSY and CDR2 SAAADI come from the germline V gene. The CDR3 spans 13 residues. J gave up 5 bases and V 5 bases, and 3 bases lay outside the gene matches. The DNA of the CDR3 is TGCGCCAGCAGTCTAGCGGGGGAGGACGAGCAGTACTTC. It specifies CASSLAGEDEQYF.

J is TRBJ2-1 and V is TRBV7-3; TRBD2 matches at 8 bases. Germline V gene sequence: CDR1 SGHTA, CDR2 FQGTGA. J gave up 0 bases and V 5 bases, and 3 bases lay outside the gene matches. CDR3 length equals 15 residues. This CDR3 is CASSQSGGSYNEQFF. CDR3 DNA sequence: TGTGCCAGCAGCCAAAGCGGGGGCTCCTACAATGAGCAGTTCTTC.

The J gene is TRBJ2-1, the V gene TRBV19; the match to TRBD2 covers 9 bases. Germline CDR1 reads LNHDA; CDR2 reads SQIVND (reference sequence). The CDR3 has 16 amino acids. Trimming at V came to 2 bases and at J to 6 bases, leaving 8 bases not matched to a gene. CDR3 amino acids: CASSIFGGGAFNEQFF. As DNA, the CDR3 is TGTGCCAGTAGTATATTTGGCGGGGGGGCATTCAATGAGCAGTTCTTC.

This chain links TRBV7-9 with TRBJ2-6; D unresolved. Germline V lookup: CDR1 SEHNR, CDR2 FQNEAQ (reference sequence). The CDR3 is 17 residues long. The V end lost 2 bases, the J end lost 0 bases, and 11 bases lay between the germline ends. The CDR3 reads CASSLFISLSGANVLTF. In nucleotides, the CDR3 is TGTGCCAGCAGCTTATTCATTAGCCTCTCTGGGGCCAACGTCCTGACTTTC.

This chain connects TRBV7-8 to TRBJ2-7; no reliable D call. V was cut by 2 bases and J by 0 bases, with 11 bases left in between. Germline-derived CDR1 and CDR2 are SGHVS and FQNEAQ. The CDR3 is 15 amino acids. The CDR3 sequence: CASSLRAISSYEQYF. In nucleotides, the CDR3 is TGTGCCAGCAGCTTAAGAGCCATTAGCTCCTACGAGCAGTACTTC.

The V call is TRBV10-1, the J call TRBJ2-1, with TRBD2 matching 12 bases. The germline gives CDR1 WNHNN, CDR2 SYGVQD (reference sequence). V lost 5 bases to trimming and J lost 5 bases; unmatched junction nucleotides: 4. The CDR3 has 15 residues. The CDR3 loop is CASSSLAGGNNEQFF. As DNA, the CDR3 is TGCGCCAGCAGTTCACTAGCGGGAGGCAACAATGAGCAGTTCTTC.

The V gene is TRBV30, the J gene TRBJ2-7; 8 bases match TRBD2. Germline V gene sequence: CDR1 GTSNPN, CDR2 SVGIG (reference sequence). The ends lost 1 base at V and 2 bases at J; junction bases unmatched: 10. This CDR3 has 16 residues. CDR3 sequence (DNA): TGTGCCTGGAGTGGGGTACGGGCGGGAGGTGCCTACGAGCAGTACTTC. Amino acid sequence: CAWSGVRAGGAYEQYF.

This chain links TRBV5-1 with TRBJ2-3, with a possible D match to TRBD1 (5 bases). The CDR3 extends over 15 amino acids. Germline CDR1 is SGHRS and CDR2 is YFSETQ. Trimming took 1 base from V and 0 from J, leaving 9 bases between them. The CDR3 nucleotides read TGCGCCAGCAGCTTGATGGCAGGGAGCACAGATACGCAGTATTTT. Its protein is CASSLMAGSTDTQYF.

In this sample, this clone turned up once. This chain links TRBV6-5 with TRBJ1-2; TRBD1 might be the D (5 bases). The CDR3 runs 13 residues. Trimming stripped 7 bases from V and 3 bases from J, with 12 bases between. Germline V gene lookup returns CDR1 MNHEY and CDR2 SVGAGI. The CDR3 DNA follows: TGTGCCAGCAAATGGGGGGGTGACTATGGCTACACCTTC. It yields the protein CASKWGGDYGYTF.

This clone has a handful of counts. V usage is TRBV7-9 and J usage is TRBJ2-5, with TRBD2 as a possible D gene (6 bases). Trimming pared 1 base from V and 6 bases from J, leaving 15 bases between. Germline CDR1 SEHNR, CDR2 FQNEAQ (reference sequence). There are 15 residues in the CDR3. CDR3 nucleotides: TGTGCCAGCAGCTTAGGGGGACTTCGGGGCAAGACCCAGTACTTC. Protein sequence: CASSLGGLRGKTQYF. Using reference TRBV7-9 and TRBJ2-5 for the parts outside the CDR3, the full variable domain is DTGVSQNPRHKITKRGQNVTFRCDPISEHNRLYWYRQTLGQGPEFLTYFQNEAQLEKSRLLSDRFSAERPKGSFSTLEIQRTEQGDSAMYLCASSLGGLRGKTQYFGPGTRLLVL.

The chain carries TRBV5-1 and TRBJ2-5; 9 bases align to TRBD2. V lost 4 bases, J lost 2 bases, and 6 bases stayed unmatched. Germline V gene data show CDR1 as SGHRS and CDR2 as YFSETQ. The CDR3 loop spans 15 amino acids. The CDR3 region has the DNA TGCGCCAGCAGCCACGGACTAGCGATGCAAGAGACCCAGTACTTC. As protein: CASSHGLAMQETQYF.

The chain couples TRBV10-1 to TRBJ1-4, with 7 nucleotides matching TRBD1. V lost 11 bases, J lost 3 bases, and 12 bases stayed unmatched. There are 15 residues in the CDR3. Germline V lookup: CDR1 WNHNN, CDR2 SYGVQD (reference sequence). CDR3 DNA sequence: TGCGCCGGAGATTTTAAGACAGGGTCTAATGAAAAACTGTTTTTT. Amino acid sequence: CAGDFKTGSNEKLFF.

This clone has only one observation. This chain joins TRBV4-1 and TRBJ2-1, with TRBD2 matching over 9 bases. V shed 4 bases and J 5 bases; nucleotides not matched to a gene: 9. The CDR3 totals 16 residues. From germline, CDR1 is MGHRA and CDR2 YSYEKL. The CDR3 nucleotides read TGCGCCAGCAGCCTGCCCCTAGCGGGAAAGAACAATGAGCAGTTCTTC. The encoded protein is CASSLPLAGKNNEQFF.

The chain uses TRBV7-9 and TRBJ2-7; D not certain. Germline V lookup: CDR1 SEHNR, CDR2 FQNEAQ (reference sequence). This CDR3 has 13 amino acids. V gave up 2 bases and J gave up 1 base, with 6 bases separating them. CDR3 coding DNA: TGTGCCAGCAGCTTATTCTTGTCCTACGAGCAGTACTTC. It encodes CASSLFLSYEQYF.

The chain joins TRBV24-1 to TRBJ2-2, with TRBD1 identical over 8 bases. The CDR3 loop spans 19 amino acids. The ends lost 2 bases at V and 5 bases at J; junction bases unmatched: 15. Germline CDR1 and CDR2: KGHDR and SFDVKD. The CDR3: CATSDYGGSGGKLTGELFF. As DNA, the CDR3 is TGTGCCACCAGTGATTACGGAGGGTCAGGGGGCAAGTTAACCGGGGAGCTGTTTTTT.

This clone has only one observation. Being one base from a much bigger clone, this may be a read error. The chain recombines TRBV5-5 with TRBJ2-2, with D unclear. This CDR3 spans 13 amino acids. The ends were cut back, 2 bases at V and 3 bases at J, with 5 bases in the middle. Germline V CDR1 and CDR2: SGHKS, YYEKEE (reference sequence). The chain's CDR3 is CASSFTDTGELFF. Written as DNA, the CDR3 is TGTGCCAGCAGCTTCACGGACACCGGGGAGCTGTTTTTT.

This clone was observed a single time. This chain uses TRBV7-8 with TRBJ2-2, with TRBD1 identical over 7 bases. The J segment lost 6 bases and the V segment lost 5 bases, leaving 12 bases of the junction unmatched. This CDR3 contains 16 residues. Germline V gene sequence: CDR1 SGHVS, CDR2 FQNEAQ. CDR3 nucleotide sequence: TGTGCCAGCAGCGCGACAGGGCGAAATTTTGCCGGGGAGCTGTTTTTT. Translation gives CASSATGRNFAGELFF.

This chain joins TRBV6-5 and TRBJ1-1; possibly TRBD1 for D (6 bases). This CDR3 has 13 amino acids. V gave up 5 bases and J gave up 10 bases, with 17 bases separating them. The germline gives CDR1 MNHEY, CDR2 SVGAGI. The CDR3 DNA follows: TGTGCCAGCAGTCCCCACGACAGGATGGTAGCTTTCTTT. The encoded protein is CASSPHDRMVAFF.

The chain is built from TRBV29-1 and TRBJ2-3; weak D call: TRBD2 (6 bases). The CDR3 is 13 amino acids. Germline lookup yields CDR1 SQVTM and CDR2 ANQGSEA. V was shortened by 5 bases and J by 3 bases, with 12 bases between the two germline ends. As DNA, the CDR3 is TGCAGCGTTAGACTAGTCCTAACAGATACGCAGTATTTT. Its translation is CSVRLVLTDTQYF.